The source of this T cell receptor beta chain is a study of blood T cells in healthy people across ages. Study conclusions and caveats: The unsorted PBMCs prevented any conclusive comparison of naive versus antigen-experienced cells.

This CDR3 is 14 amino acids long. CDR1 and CDR2 (germline): MNHEY, SVGEGT. Trimming cost V 5 bases and J 2 bases, with 11 bases left between them. As to this clonotype: Its matching antigen is unknown.

A J-beta primer mix and a sample-barcoded 5' primer were used in a second PCR of about 7 to 12 cycles. TCRdb ran MiXCR on the 5' RACE reads and lists one entry per CDR3 protein. The sample holds a few hundred thousand distinct CDR3 sequences, 52% seen once. Material: blood. The receptor was isolated from a man aged 55 to 70 in good health. V gene TRBV6-2 or TRBV6-3 combines with J gene TRBJ2-3; the D is unclear. CDR3 residues: CASSKITPTDTQYF. CDR3 DNA: TGTGCCAGCAGTAAAATAACCCCCACAGATACGCAGTATTTT.